Shown below are 32 T cell receptor beta chains from a single sample sequenced in a study of cytomegalovirus exposure and HLA in healthy donors. In the PCR, 60 Vbeta and 13 Jbeta primers were used. Only in-frame clones appear in the TCRdb table, and some are missing; sequencing was by immunoSEQ multiplex PCR. The table shows about 82,000 clones, with approximately 70% occurring only once. What was sequenced was PBMCs. These TCRs come from a man aged 55 to 70 in good health and CMV-seronegative.

This clone turned up a few times. The V call is TRBV2, the J call TRBJ2-1; 9 bases map to TRBD1. Germline V gives CDR1 SNHLY, CDR2 FYNNEI. The CDR3 length is 15 residues. Trimming cost V 5 bases and J 3 bases; bases outside gene matches: 5. CDR3 nucleotides: TGTGCCAGCAGTCAAACAGGGGGCGTCTACAATGAGCAGTTCTTC. This sequence encodes CASSQTGGVYNEQFF.

This chain connects TRBV30 to TRBJ2-7, with a possible D match to TRBD1 (5 bases). Trimming cost V 2 bases and J 1 base, with 9 bases left between them. In germline, CDR1 is GTSNPN, CDR2 SVGIG (reference sequence). The CDR3 is 13 residues long. The CDR3 DNA follows: TGTGCCTGGAGTCAGGACACTTCCTACGAGCAGTACTTC. As protein: CAWSQDTSYEQYF.

The chain uses TRBV15 and TRBJ1-4; tentatively, D is TRBD1 (5 bases). The V gene's germline CDR1 is LNHNV and CDR2 YYDKDF (reference sequence). The CDR3 has 14 residues. V shed 7 bases and J shed 5 bases, with 14 bases lying between them. CDR3 nucleotide sequence: TGTGCCACCAAAGACAGCATTTCGAATGAAAAACTGTTTTTT. Translated: CATKDSISNEKLFF.

The chain carries TRBV19 and TRBJ1-5; a possible D gene is TRBD1 (6 bases). The V and J ends lost 3 bases and 1 base respectively, with 13 bases between them. This CDR3 is 16 amino acids long. From germline, CDR1 is LNHDA and CDR2 SQIVND (reference sequence). CDR3 sequence (DNA): TGTGCCAGTAGTATTATAGAGGGGACAAGCAATCAGCCCCAGCATTTT. Translated: CASSIIEGTSNQPQHF.

This clone was seen just once. The chain joins TRBV27 to TRBJ1-2; 10 nucleotides align to TRBD1. Germline-derived CDR1 and CDR2 are MNHEY and SMNVEV (reference sequence). V lost 6 bases, J lost 5 bases, and 12 bases stayed unmatched. The CDR3 sequence is 16 residues long. The CDR3 nucleotides are TGTGCCAGCAGCACGAGGGACAGGGGTTTATGGTATGGCTACACCTTC. As protein: CASSTRDRGLWYGYTF.

The chain uses TRBV6-5 and TRBJ2-7, with 7 bases that match TRBD2. CDR1 is MNHEY, CDR2 SVGAGI, per germline. This CDR3 region has 14 residues. V dropped 2 bases and J dropped 2; count of bases not matched to a gene: 3. DNA of the CDR3: TGTGCCAGCAGTTACGGGGGGGGTCCCTACGAGCAGTACTTC. Residues: CASSYGGGPYEQYF.

This clone was seen a handful of times. The chain couples TRBV6-1 to TRBJ1-4, with 8 nucleotides matching TRBD1. V was pared by 7 bases and J by 4 bases, with 8 bases of the junction left unmatched. This CDR3 region has 15 residues. Germline V gives CDR1 MNHNS, CDR2 SASEGT. CDR3 in amino acids: CASTWAGTGNEKLFF. The CDR3 nucleotides read TGTGCCAGCACCTGGGCGGGGACAGGTAATGAAAAACTGTTTTTT.

This clone was picked up a small number of times. V is TRBV2 and J is TRBJ2-6, with D possibly TRBD2 on 6 matching bases. This CDR3 is 15 amino acids long. Germline V gene sequence: CDR1 SNHLY, CDR2 FYNNEI. Between the trimmed V and J ends, which lost 3 bases and 4 bases, there was a span of 10 bases. CDR3 region: CASSENAGGANVLTF. CDR3 DNA sequence: TGTGCCAGCAGTGAGAACGCGGGGGGGGCCAACGTCCTGACTTTC.

The genes are TRBV5-1 and TRBJ2-1, with D perhaps matching TRBD1 (5 bases). Germline V gene sequence: CDR1 SGHRS, CDR2 YFSETQ. The CDR3 length is 15 residues. V was shortened by 0 bases and J by 2 bases, with 9 bases between the two germline ends. This CDR3 reads CASSLEGAPYNEQFF. In DNA form, the CDR3 reads TGCGCCAGCAGCTTGGAAGGGGCCCCCTACAATGAGCAGTTCTTC.

The rearrangement joins TRBV2 to TRBJ1-1, with TRBD1 as a possible D gene (5 bases). CDR3 length: 13 amino acids. The V and J ends lost 4 bases and 7 bases respectively, with 13 bases between them. CDR1 and CDR2 from the germline V gene are SNHLY and FYNNEI. The CDR3 nucleotides are TGTGCCAGCAGTGTTGAGAAGGGGATTGAAGCTTTCTTT. This codes for CASSVEKGIEAFF.

This chain uses TRBV10-3 with TRBJ1-5; 9 nucleotides line up with TRBD1. Per germline, CDR1 ENHRY and CDR2 SYGVKD. This CDR3 region has 15 residues. Trimming removed 3 bases from V and 7 bases from J; junction bases left unmatched: 7. For the CDR3, the DNA is TGTGCCATCAGTGAAGAACAGGGGGCTGGACAGCCCCAGCATTTT. It codes for CAISEEQGAGQPQHF.

The chain links TRBV7-8 to TRBJ2-7; TRBD2 matches 14 bases. Trimming took 5 bases from V and 0 from J; bases not matched to a gene: 12. The germline gives CDR1 SGHVS, CDR2 FQNEAQ. This CDR3 contains 19 residues. Here the CDR3 DNA reads TGTGCCAGCAGCCAGAGGGACAGGGGACTAGCGGGGGTCTCCTACGAGCAGTACTTC. Translating gives CASSQRDRGLAGVSYEQYF.

This sequence joins TRBV19 and TRBJ1-4; 11 bases are a match to TRBD1. Germline assignment: CDR1 LNHDA and CDR2 SQIVND (reference sequence). The CDR3 sequence is 17 residues long. With V trimmed by 5 bases and J by 6 bases, 11 bases remained unmatched. CDR3 protein: CASSRGQGAFEDEKLFF. Here the CDR3 DNA reads TGTGCCAGTAGTCGCGGACAGGGGGCGTTCGAGGATGAAAAACTGTTTTTT.

A few counts support this clone. At one end, the junction sequence differs from germline, possibly due to a read error. V and J are TRBV7-9 and TRBJ2-3; the match to TRBD2 covers 9 bases. Germline V gives CDR1 SEHNR, CDR2 FQNEAQ (reference sequence). The CDR3 consists of 16 residues. The CDR3, as DNA: TGTTCCAGCAGCTTCCGACTAGCGGCCCGCACAGATACGCAGTATTTT. Protein: CSSSFRLAARTDTQYF.

V gene TRBV29-1 combines with J gene TRBJ1-2; D call uncertain. The ends were cut back, 7 bases at V and 8 bases at J, with 14 bases in the middle. The CDR3 is 11 residues long. The germline V gene has CDR1 SQVTM and CDR2 ANQGSEA. The CDR3 bases are TGCAGCGCCGGGAGATCGGTCGGCTACACCTTC. This encodes CSAGRSVGYTF. The full variable domain, in which reference TRBV29-1 and TRBJ1-2 provide the parts outside the CDR3, is SAVISQKPSRDICQRGTSLTIQCQVDSQVTMMFWYRQQPGQSLTLIATANQGSEATYESGFVIDKFPISRPNLTFSTLTVSNMSPEDSSIYLCSAGRSVGYTFGSGTRLTVV.

The chain recombines TRBV19 with TRBJ2-1; TRBD1 agrees at 7 bases. Germline V lookup: CDR1 LNHDA, CDR2 SQIVND (reference sequence). This CDR3 has 16 residues. After removal of 6 bases from V and 4 bases from J, the junction contained 12 bases not matched to a gene. The DNA for the CDR3 is TGTGCCAGTAGCCTGGCCGCCGGGACAGATTACAATGAGCAGTTCTTC. This encodes CASSLAAGTDYNEQFF. The full variable domain, with the rest looked up from reference TRBV19 and TRBJ2-1, is DGGITQSPKYLFRKEGQNVTLSCEQNLNHDAMYWYRQDPGQGLRLIYYSQIVNDFQKGDIAEGYSVSREKKESFPLTVTSAQKNPTAFYLCASSLAAGTDYNEQFFGPGTRLTVL.

This rearrangement joins TRBV5-4 to TRBJ1-2, with a tentative D call TRBD1 (5 bases). CDR1 SGHNT and CDR2 YYREEE come from the germline V gene (reference sequence). The V and J ends lost 4 bases and 4 bases respectively, with 17 bases between them. The CDR3 runs 15 residues. The CDR3 loop is CASSVDQTAPYGYTF. CDR3 nucleotide sequence: TGTGCCAGCAGCGTAGACCAGACAGCACCCTATGGCTACACCTTC.

This chain links TRBV4-3 with TRBJ2-1; TRBD2 agrees at 9 bases. The CDR3 is made up of 15 amino acids. Germline V gene sequence: CDR1 LGHNA, CDR2 YSLEER. V trimming: 0 bases; J trimming: 5 bases; junction bases outside the gene matches: 2. DNA for the CDR3: TGCGCCAGCAGCCAAGAGACTAGCGGACACAATGAGCAGTTCTTC. Its protein is CASSQETSGHNEQFF.

The rearrangement links TRBV7-9 to TRBJ2-3; maybe TRBD2 (6 bases). The CDR3 extends over 14 amino acids. V was shortened by 5 bases and J by 4 bases, with 13 bases between the two germline ends. Germline lookup yields CDR1 SEHNR and CDR2 FQNEAQ (reference sequence). The CDR3 loop is CASSPREVSDTQYF. The CDR3 DNA reads TGTGCCAGCAGCCCGAGGGAGGTTTCAGATACGCAGTATTTT.

J is TRBJ1-1 and V is TRBV6-1; D is uncertain. Germline V gene sequence: CDR1 MNHNS, CDR2 SASEGT. The CDR3 spans 13 residues. With 10 bases removed from V and 1 base from J, the gap between germline ends came to 13 bases. CDR3 DNA: TGTGCCACCGAGGGCGCTTCGAACACTGAAGCTTTCTTT. Translated, it gives CATEGASNTEAFF.

This clone was recorded only once. The V gene is TRBV5-6, the J gene TRBJ2-5; TRBD2 might be the D (5 bases). Germline lookup yields CDR1 SGHDT and CDR2 YYEEEE. Deletions cut 0 bases from V and 0 bases from J, with 9 bases between. The length of the CDR3 is 15 residues. CDR3 in amino acids: CASSLDRGYQETQYF. The DNA for the CDR3 is TGTGCCAGCAGCTTGGATAGAGGGTACCAAGAGACCCAGTACTTC.

This rearrangement joins TRBV5-1 to TRBJ2-5, with TRBD1 matching 9 bases. The CDR3 is 15 residues long. Trimming cost V 0 bases and J 3 bases; bases outside gene matches: 3. Germline values: CDR1 SGHRS, CDR2 YFSETQ. This CDR3 reads CASSLGTGVEETQYF. CDR3 DNA sequence: TGCGCCAGCAGCTTGGGGACAGGGGTAGAAGAGACCCAGTACTTC.

This clone occurred a few times. The chain links TRBV7-6 to TRBJ2-7, with 7 positions matching TRBD2. This CDR3 comprises 14 residues. With 5 bases clipped from V and 3 bases from J, the junction kept 7 bases outside the gene matches. Looked up from germline, CDR1 is SGHVS and CDR2 is FNYEAQ. Here the CDR3 reads CASSHRLAGYEQYF. In nucleotides, the CDR3 is TGTGCCAGCAGCCATCGACTAGCCGGCTACGAGCAGTACTTC.

This chain joins TRBV11-2 and TRBJ2-7; D unclear. V was shortened by 0 bases and J by 6 bases, with 18 bases between the two germline ends. Germline CDR1 is SGHAT and CDR2 is FQNNGV. The CDR3 contains 16 residues. This CDR3 reads CASSLDRSRFSGEQYF. The CDR3 nucleotides read TGTGCCAGCAGCTTAGATAGAAGTAGGTTCTCGGGCGAGCAGTACTTC.

The chain joins TRBV30 to TRBJ2-5; 11 nucleotides match TRBD2. The trim removed 1 base at V and 4 bases at J, leaving 11 bases unmatched. CDR3 length: 17 residues. Germline-derived CDR1 and CDR2 are GTSNPN and SVGIG (reference sequence). This CDR3 reads CAWSALWGSGGAETQYF. The DNA for the CDR3 is TGTGCCTGGAGTGCCCTCTGGGGTAGCGGGGGGGCAGAGACCCAGTACTTC.

The V call is TRBV27, the J call TRBJ2-3, with 8 bases aligning to TRBD1. The CDR3 is made up of 16 amino acids. J was trimmed by 3 bases and V by 5 bases; bases with no gene match: 10. The germline gives CDR1 MNHEY, CDR2 SMNVEV (reference sequence). CDR3 nucleotide sequence: TGTGCCAGCAGTCCACCAGGACAGGGTGGAACAGATACGCAGTATTTT. It is translated as CASSPPGQGGTDTQYF.

This clone appeared a few times. The chain is built from TRBV5-8 and TRBJ1-2, with D possibly TRBD1 on 6 matching bases. The CDR3 has 15 residues. Germline values: CDR1 SGHTS, CDR2 YDEGEE. V was cut by 1 base and J by 0 bases, with 10 bases left in between. CDR3 loop: CASSLYDRPNYGYTF. In DNA, the CDR3 is TGTGCCAGCAGCTTGTACGACAGGCCTAACTATGGCTACACCTTC. Full variable domain (rest looked up from reference TRBV5-8 and TRBJ1-2): EAGVTQSPTHLIKTRGQQATLRCSPISGHTSVYWYQQALGLGLQFLLWYDEGEERNRGNFPPRFSGRQFPNYSSELNVNALELEDSALYLCASSLYDRPNYGYTFGSGTRLTVV.

The chain has TRBV4-1 and TRBJ2-1; D not resolved. Germline CDR1 reads MGHRA; CDR2 reads YSYEKL. The CDR3 consists of 14 residues. V gave up 0 bases and J gave up 8 bases, with 11 bases separating them. The CDR3 here is CASSQDRISDEQFF. CDR3 DNA sequence: TGCGCCAGCAGCCAAGACAGGATTTCCGATGAGCAGTTCTTC.

This chain links TRBV6-1 with TRBJ2-7; D remains ambiguous. CDR3 size: 13 residues. Deletions cut 7 bases from V and 2 bases from J, with 12 bases between. CDR1 is MNHNS, CDR2 SASEGT, per germline. This CDR3 is CASKERTTYEQYF. The DNA for the CDR3 is TGTGCCAGCAAAGAGCGAACCACCTACGAGCAGTACTTC.

This clone was seen just once. The chain is built from TRBV7-2 and TRBJ1-2; 8 bases are a match to TRBD1. J lost 7 bases, V lost 7 bases, and 8 bases had no gene match. The CDR3 covers 13 residues. Germline CDR1 and CDR2: SGHTA and FQGNSA. The CDR3 spells CASTLDRGRGYTF. In DNA, the CDR3 is TGTGCCAGCACCCTTGACAGGGGACGTGGCTACACCTTC.

The genes are TRBV5-1 and TRBJ2-5; D may be TRBD2 (7 bases). Germline V gene data show CDR1 as SGHRS and CDR2 as YFSETQ. V was trimmed by 2 bases and J by 1 base, leaving 9 bases between them. There are 14 residues in the CDR3. The CDR3 loop reads CASSLGGVQETQYF. The CDR3, as DNA: TGCGCCAGCAGCTTAGGGGGGGTCCAAGAGACCCAGTACTTC.

This clone has only one observation. The chain is built from TRBV10-3 and TRBJ1-5; D possibly corresponds to TRBD1 (6 bases). CDR1 and CDR2 from the germline V gene are ENHRY and SYGVKD. The V and J ends lost 3 bases and 9 bases respectively, with 18 bases between them. This CDR3 is 15 amino acids long. The CDR3 DNA reads as TGTGCCATCAGTGAATTCTTCGGGGGGCGCGGGCCCCAGCATTTT. Its translation is CAISEFFGGRGPQHF.